This T cell receptor (beta chain) was identified during a study of shared clonotypes between healthy human individuals. Study conclusions and caveats: With a handful of donors compared, about 5% of naive CD4 clonotypes were shared. Generation probability values for non-shared clonotypes were lower than those for clonotypes shared by all four donors.

Sequencing was performed with immunoSEQ multiplex PCR; in TCRdb, only in-frame clones are kept and a portion is missing. The sample consists of roughly 700,000 clones, approximately 79% of them appearing once. This clone has a single count. Its target is not known. Between the trimmed V and J ends, which lost 7 bases and 5 bases, there was a span of 12 bases. This CDR3 has 13 amino acids. Looked up from germline, CDR1 is LNHDA and CDR2 is SQIVND (reference sequence). The CD4+ fraction was divided into a CD45RA+ naive subset and a CD45RA-negative memory subset. The sequence came from a woman aged 25-40 years in good health. The chain has TRBV19 and TRBJ1-5; no reliable D call. Sequencing was performed on memory CD4+ T cells sorted from blood. The subset was: CD45RA-negative fraction. CDR3 coding DNA: TGTGCCAGTACCACGGTGGGGTATCAGCCCCAGCATTTT. Amino acid sequence: CASTTVGYQPQHF.